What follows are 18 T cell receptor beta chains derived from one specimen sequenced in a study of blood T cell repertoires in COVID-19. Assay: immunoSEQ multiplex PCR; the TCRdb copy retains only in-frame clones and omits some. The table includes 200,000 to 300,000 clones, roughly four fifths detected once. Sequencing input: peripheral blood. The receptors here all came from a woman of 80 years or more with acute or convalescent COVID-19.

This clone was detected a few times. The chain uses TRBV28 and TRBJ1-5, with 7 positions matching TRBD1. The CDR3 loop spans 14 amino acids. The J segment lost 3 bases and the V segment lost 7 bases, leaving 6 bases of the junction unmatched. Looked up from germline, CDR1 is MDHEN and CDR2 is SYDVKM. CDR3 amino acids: CASTRDRVNQPQHF. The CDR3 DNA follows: TGTGCCAGCACTCGGGACAGAGTCAATCAGCCCCAGCATTTT.

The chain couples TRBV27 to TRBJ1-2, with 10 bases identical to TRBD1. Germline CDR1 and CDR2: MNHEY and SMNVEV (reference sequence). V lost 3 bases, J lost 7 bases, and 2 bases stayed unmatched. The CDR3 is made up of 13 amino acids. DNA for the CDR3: TGTGCCAGCAGTTTCGGACAGGGGGGTGGCTACACCTTC. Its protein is CASSFGQGGGYTF.

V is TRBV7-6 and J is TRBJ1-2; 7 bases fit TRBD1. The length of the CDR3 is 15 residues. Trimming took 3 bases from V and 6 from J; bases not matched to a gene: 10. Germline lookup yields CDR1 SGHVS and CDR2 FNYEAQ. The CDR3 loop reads CASSLGNRGGNGYTF. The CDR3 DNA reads TGTGCCAGCAGCTTGGGCAACAGGGGTGGTAATGGCTACACCTTC.

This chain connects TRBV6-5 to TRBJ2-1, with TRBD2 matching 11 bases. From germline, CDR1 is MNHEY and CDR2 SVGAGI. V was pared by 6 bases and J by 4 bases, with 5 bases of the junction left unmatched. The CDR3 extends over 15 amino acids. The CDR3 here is CASRLSGGGYNEQFF. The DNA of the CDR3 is TGTGCCAGCAGACTTAGCGGGGGGGGGTACAATGAGCAGTTCTTC.

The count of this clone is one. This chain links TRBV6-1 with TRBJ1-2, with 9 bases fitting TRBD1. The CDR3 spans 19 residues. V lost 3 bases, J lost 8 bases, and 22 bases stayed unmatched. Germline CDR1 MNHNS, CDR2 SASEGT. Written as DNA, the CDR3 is TGTGCCAGCAGTGAGAGTTGGTCACAGGGGGCCCGGTCATCGTACGGCTACACCTTC. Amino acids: CASSESWSQGARSSYGYTF.

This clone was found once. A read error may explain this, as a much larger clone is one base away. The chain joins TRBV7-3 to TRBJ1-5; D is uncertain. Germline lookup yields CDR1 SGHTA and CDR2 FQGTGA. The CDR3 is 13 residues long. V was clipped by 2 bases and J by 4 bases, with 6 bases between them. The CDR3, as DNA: TGTGCCAGCAGCTTAGAGAGGAATCAGCCCCAGCATTTT. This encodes CASSLERNQPQHF.

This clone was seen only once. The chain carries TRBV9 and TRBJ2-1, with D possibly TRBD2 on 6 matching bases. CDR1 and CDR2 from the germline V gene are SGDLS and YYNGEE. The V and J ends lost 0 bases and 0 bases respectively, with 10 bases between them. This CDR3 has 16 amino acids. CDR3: CASSVGPGLSYNEQFF. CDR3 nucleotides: TGTGCCAGCAGCGTAGGCCCGGGACTCTCCTACAATGAGCAGTTCTTC.

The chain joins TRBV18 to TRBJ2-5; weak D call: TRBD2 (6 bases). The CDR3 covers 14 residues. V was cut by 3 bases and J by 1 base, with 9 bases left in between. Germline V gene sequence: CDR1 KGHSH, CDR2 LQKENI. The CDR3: CASSPGGAQETQYF. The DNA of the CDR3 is TGTGCCAGCTCACCCGGAGGGGCCCAAGAGACCCAGTACTTC.

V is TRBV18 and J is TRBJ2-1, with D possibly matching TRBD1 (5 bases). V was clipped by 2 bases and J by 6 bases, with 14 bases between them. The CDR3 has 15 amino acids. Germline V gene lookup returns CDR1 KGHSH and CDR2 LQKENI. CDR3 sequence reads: CASSPNVGPFNEQFF. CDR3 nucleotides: TGTGCCAGCTCACCAAATGTGGGGCCCTTCAATGAGCAGTTCTTC.

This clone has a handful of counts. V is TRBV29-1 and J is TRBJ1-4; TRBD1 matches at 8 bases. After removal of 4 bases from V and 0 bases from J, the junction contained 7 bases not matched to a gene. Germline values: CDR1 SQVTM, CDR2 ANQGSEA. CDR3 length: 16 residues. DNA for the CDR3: TGCAGCGTTGCCACAGGGGGATCTGCAACTAATGAAAAACTGTTTTTT. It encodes CSVATGGSATNEKLFF. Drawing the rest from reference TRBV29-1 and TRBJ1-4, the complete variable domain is SAVISQKPSRDICQRGTSLTIQCQVDSQVTMMFWYRQQPGQSLTLIATANQGSEATYESGFVIDKFPISRPNLTFSTLTVSNMSPEDSSIYLCSVATGGSATNEKLFFGSGTQLSVL.

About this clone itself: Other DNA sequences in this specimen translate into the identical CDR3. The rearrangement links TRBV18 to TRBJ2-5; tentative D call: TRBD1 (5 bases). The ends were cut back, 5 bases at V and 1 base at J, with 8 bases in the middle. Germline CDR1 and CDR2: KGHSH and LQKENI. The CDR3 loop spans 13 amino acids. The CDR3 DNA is TGTGCCAGCTCAGGACAACTCCAAGAGACCCAGTACTTC. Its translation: CASSGQLQETQYF. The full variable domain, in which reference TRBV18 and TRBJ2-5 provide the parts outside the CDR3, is NAGVMQNPRHLVRRRGQEARLRCSPMKGHSHVYWYRQLPEEGLKFMVYLQKENIIDESGMPKERFSAEFPKEGPSILRIQQVVRGDSAAYFCASSGQLQETQYFGPGTRLLVL.

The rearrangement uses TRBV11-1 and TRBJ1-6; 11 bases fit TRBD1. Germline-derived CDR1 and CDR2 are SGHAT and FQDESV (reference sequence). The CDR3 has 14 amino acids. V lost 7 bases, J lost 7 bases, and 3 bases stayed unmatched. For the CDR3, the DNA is TGTGCCAGCAACCGGGACAGGGGGAATTCACCCCTCCACTTT. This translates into CASNRDRGNSPLHF.

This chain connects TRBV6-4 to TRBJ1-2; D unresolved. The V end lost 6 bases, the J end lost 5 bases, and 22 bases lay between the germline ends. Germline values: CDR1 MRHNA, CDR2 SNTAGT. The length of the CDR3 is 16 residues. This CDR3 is CASSLPLLPAHYGYTF. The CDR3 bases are TGTGCCAGCAGCCTCCCTTTGCTCCCCGCGCATTATGGCTACACCTTC.

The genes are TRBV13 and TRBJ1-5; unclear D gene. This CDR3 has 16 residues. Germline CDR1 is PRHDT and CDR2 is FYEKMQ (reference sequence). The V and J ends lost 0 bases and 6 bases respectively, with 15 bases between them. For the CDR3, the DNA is TGTGCCAGCAGCTTAGGTCGGGGAAACGTAGGTCAGCCCCAGCATTTT. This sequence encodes CASSLGRGNVGQPQHF. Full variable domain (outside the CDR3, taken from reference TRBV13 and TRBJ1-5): AAGVIQSPRHLIKEKRETATLKCYPIPRHDTVYWYQQGPGQDPQFLISFYEKMQSDKGSIPDRFSAQQFSDYHSELNMSSLELGDSALYFCASSLGRGNVGQPQHFGDGTRLSIL.

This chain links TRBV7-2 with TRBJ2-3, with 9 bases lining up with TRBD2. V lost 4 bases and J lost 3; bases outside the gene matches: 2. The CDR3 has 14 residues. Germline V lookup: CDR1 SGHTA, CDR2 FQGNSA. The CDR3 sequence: CASSSSGVTDTQYF. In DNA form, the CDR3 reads TGTGCCAGCAGCTCTAGCGGGGTTACAGATACGCAGTATTTT. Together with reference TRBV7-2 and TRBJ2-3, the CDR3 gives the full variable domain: GAGVSQSPSNKVTEKGKDVELRCDPISGHTALYWYRQSLGQGLEFLIYFQGNSAPDKSGLPSDRFSAERTGGSVSTLTIQRTQQEDSAVYLCASSSSGVTDTQYFGPGTRLTVL.

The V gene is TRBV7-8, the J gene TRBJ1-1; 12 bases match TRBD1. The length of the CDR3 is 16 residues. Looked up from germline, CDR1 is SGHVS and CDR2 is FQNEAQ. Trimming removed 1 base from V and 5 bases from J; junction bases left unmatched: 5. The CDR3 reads CASSLGDRGLRTEAFF. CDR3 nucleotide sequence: TGTGCCAGCAGCTTAGGGGACAGGGGGCTGCGAACTGAAGCTTTCTTT.

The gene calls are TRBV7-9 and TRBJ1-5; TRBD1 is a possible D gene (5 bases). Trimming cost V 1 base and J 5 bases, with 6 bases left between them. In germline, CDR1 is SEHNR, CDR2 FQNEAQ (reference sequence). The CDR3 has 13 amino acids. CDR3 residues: CASSLGGDQPQHF. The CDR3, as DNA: TGTGCCAGCAGCTTAGGGGGGGATCAGCCCCAGCATTTT. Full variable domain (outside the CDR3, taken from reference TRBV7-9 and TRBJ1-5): DTGVSQNPRHKITKRGQNVTFRCDPISEHNRLYWYRQTLGQGPEFLTYFQNEAQLEKSRLLSDRFSAERPKGSFSTLEIQRTEQGDSAMYLCASSLGGDQPQHFGDGTRLSIL.

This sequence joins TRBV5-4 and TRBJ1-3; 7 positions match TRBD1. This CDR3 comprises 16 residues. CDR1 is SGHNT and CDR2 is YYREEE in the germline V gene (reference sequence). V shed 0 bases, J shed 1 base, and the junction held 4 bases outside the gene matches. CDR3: CASSLGQQGSGNTIYF. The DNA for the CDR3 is TGTGCCAGCAGCTTGGGCCAACAGGGGTCTGGAAACACCATATATTTT.